The present entry profiles one T cell receptor (beta chain) with its context. Its antigen is unknown. Repertoires were generated with immunoSEQ multiplex PCR, while TCRdb's copy carries only in-frame clones and drops some. The sample records 110,000 to 150,000 clones, about four fifths being singletons. Trimming stripped 3 bases from V and 4 bases from J, with 10 bases between. The CDR3 runs 14 residues. Germline V gives CDR1 WSHSY, CDR2 SAAADI. This record belongs to a study of cytotoxic CD8 clonotypes in ibrutinib-treated CLL. About the research overall: The samples contained over 250,000 productive templates on average. They also contained an average of approximately 94,000 productive rearrangements. Overall study results and limits: Increased clonality at ibrutinib response gave way to a return toward baseline at progression. Public clonotypes, rarely seen, contracted or held steady on treatment.

The material was PBMCs, obtained after 12 months of ibrutinib treatment. The rearrangement links TRBV10-2 to TRBJ2-1, with D maybe TRBD1 (6 bases). The TCR originated in a human donor with chronic lymphocytic leukemia. The chain's CDR3 is CASSEGQGYNEQFF. The CDR3, as DNA: TGCGCCAGCAGTGAAGGGCAGGGGTACAATGAGCAGTTCTTC.